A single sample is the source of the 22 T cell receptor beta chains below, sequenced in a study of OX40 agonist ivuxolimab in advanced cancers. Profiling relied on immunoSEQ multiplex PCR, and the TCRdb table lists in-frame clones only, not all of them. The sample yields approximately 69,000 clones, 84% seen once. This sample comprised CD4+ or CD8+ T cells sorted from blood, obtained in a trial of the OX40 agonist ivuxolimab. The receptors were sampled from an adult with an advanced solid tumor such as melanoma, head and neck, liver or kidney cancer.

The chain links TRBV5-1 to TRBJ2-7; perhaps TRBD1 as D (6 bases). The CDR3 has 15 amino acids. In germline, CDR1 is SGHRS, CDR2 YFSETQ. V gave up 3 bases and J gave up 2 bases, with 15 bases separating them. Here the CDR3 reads CASSSPGQSTYEQYF. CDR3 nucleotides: TGCGCCAGCAGCTCCCCAGGACAGTCTACCTACGAGCAGTACTTC.

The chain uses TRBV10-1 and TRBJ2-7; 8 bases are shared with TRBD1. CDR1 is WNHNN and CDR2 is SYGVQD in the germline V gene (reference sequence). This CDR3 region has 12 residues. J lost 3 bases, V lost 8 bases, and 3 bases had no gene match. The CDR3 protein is CASPDRDYEQYF. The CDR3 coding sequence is TGCGCCAGCCCGGACAGGGACTACGAGCAGTACTTC.

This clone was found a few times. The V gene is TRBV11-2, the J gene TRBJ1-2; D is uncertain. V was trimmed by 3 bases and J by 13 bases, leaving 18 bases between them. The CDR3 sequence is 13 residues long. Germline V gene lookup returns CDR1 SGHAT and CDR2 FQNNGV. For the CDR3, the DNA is TGTGCCAGCAGCTTTGACCCCATATCCCCCGGCACCTTC. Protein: CASSFDPISPGTF.

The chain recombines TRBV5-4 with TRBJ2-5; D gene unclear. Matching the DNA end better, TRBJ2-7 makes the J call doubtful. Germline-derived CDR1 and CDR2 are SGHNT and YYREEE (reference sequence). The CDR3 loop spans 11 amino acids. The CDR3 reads CASSFLGEQYF. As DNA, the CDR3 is TGTGCCAGCAGCTTCCTCGGCGAGCAGTACTTC.

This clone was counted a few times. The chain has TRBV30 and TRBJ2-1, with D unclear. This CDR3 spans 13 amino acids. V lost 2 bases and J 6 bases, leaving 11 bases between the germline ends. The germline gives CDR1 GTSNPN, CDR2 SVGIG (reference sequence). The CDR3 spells CAWSPYSANEQFF. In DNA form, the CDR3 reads TGTGCCTGGAGTCCCTACAGTGCCAATGAGCAGTTCTTC.

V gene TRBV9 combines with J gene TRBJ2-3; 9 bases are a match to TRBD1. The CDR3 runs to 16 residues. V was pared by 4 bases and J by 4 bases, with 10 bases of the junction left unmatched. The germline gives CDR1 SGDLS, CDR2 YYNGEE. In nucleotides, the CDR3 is TGTGCCAGCAGCCTTAGGACAGGGGATGTCGCAGATACGCAGTATTTT. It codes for CASSLRTGDVADTQYF. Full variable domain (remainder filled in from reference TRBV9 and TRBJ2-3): DSGVTQTPKHLITATGQRVTLRCSPRSGDLSVYWYQQSLDQGLQFLIQYYNGEERAKGNILERFSAQQFPDLHSELNLSSLELGDSALYFCASSLRTGDVADTQYFGPGTRLTVL.

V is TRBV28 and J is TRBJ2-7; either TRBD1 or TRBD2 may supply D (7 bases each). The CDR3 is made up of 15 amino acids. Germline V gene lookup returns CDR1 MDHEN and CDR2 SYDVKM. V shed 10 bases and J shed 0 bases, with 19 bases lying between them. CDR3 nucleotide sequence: TGTGCCACCAGGGGGGGAACGAGGGCCTCCTACGAGCAGTACTTC. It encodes CATRGGTRASYEQYF.

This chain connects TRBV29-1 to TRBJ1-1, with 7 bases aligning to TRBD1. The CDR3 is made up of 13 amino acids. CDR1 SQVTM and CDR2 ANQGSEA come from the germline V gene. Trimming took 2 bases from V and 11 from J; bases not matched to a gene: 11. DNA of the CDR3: TGCAGCGTTGAACAGACAGGGAGTGAAATCGCTTTCTTT. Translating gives CSVEQTGSEIAFF.

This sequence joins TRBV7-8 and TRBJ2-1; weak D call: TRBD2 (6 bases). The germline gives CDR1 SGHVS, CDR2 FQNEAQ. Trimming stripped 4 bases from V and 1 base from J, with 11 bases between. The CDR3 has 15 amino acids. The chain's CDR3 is CASSSPRESYNEQFF. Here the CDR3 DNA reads TGTGCCAGCAGCTCCCCCCGGGAGTCCTACAATGAGCAGTTCTTC.

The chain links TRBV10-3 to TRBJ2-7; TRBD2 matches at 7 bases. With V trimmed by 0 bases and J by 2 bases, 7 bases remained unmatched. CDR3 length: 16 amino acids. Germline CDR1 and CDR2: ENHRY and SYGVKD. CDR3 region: CAISESVRSGTYEQYF. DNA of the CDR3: TGTGCCATCAGTGAGTCGGTCCGGAGCGGGACCTACGAGCAGTACTTC.

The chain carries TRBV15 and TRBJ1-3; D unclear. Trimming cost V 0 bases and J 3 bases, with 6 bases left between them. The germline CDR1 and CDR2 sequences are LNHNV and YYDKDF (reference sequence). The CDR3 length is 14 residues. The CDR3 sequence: CATSRDLSGNTIYF. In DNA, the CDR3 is TGTGCCACCAGCAGAGATTTGAGTGGAAACACCATATATTTT. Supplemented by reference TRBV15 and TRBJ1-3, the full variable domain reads DAMVIQNPRYQVTQFGKPVTLSCSQTLNHNVMYWYQQKSSQAPKLLFHYYDKDFNNEADTPDNFQSRRPNTSFCFLDIRSPGLGDTAMYLCATSRDLSGNTIYFGEGSWLTVV.

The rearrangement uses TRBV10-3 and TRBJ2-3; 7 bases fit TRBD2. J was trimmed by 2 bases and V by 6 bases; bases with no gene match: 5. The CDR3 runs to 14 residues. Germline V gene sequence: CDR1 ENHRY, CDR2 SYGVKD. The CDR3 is CAIRSTSHTDTQYF. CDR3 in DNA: TGTGCCATCAGATCGACTAGCCACACAGATACGCAGTATTTT.

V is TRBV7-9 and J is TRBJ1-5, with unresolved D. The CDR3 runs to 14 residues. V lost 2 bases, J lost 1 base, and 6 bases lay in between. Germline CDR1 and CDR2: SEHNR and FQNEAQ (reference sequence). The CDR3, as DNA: TGTGCCAGCAGCTTACTGGCAAGCAATCAGCCCCAGCATTTT. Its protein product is CASSLLASNQPQHF.

This chain's CDR3 is CASSLGHAITDTQYF. DNA of the CDR3: TGTGCCAGCAGCTTAGGGCATGCGATCACAGATACGCAGTATTTT. This chain links TRBV7-9 with TRBJ2-3; no clear D gene. V lost 1 base to trimming and J lost 2 bases, with 10 bases between them. The CDR3 contains 15 residues. Germline V CDR1 and CDR2: SEHNR, FQNEAQ (reference sequence).

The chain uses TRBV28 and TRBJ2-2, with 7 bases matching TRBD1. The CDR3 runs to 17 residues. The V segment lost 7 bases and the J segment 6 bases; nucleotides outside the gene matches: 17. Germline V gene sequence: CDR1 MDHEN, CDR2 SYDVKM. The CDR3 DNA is TGTGCCAGCATCAATACCCCGGGACAGATCGACCCCGGGGAGCTGTTTTTT. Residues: CASINTPGQIDPGELFF.

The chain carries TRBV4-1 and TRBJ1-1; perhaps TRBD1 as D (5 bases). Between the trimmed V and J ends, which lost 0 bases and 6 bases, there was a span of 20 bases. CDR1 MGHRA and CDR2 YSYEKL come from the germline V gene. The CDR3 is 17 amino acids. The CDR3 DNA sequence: TGCGCCAGCAGCCAAGAAGAGGGGACCATTTTGGCCTCTGAAGCTTTCTTT. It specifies CASSQEEGTILASEAFF.

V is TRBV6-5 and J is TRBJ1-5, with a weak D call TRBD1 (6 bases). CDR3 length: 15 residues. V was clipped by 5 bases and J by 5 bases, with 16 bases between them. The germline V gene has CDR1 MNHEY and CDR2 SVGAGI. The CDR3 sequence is CASSRFRAGDQPQHF. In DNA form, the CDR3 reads TGTGCCAGCAGTCGCTTCCGGGCAGGGGATCAGCCCCAGCATTTT.

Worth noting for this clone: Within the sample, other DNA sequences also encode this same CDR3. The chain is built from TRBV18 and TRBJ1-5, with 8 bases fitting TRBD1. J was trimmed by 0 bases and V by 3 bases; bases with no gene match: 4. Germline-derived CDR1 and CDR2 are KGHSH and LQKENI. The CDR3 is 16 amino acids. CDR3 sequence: CASSPDRADSNQPQHF. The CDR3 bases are TGTGCCAGCTCACCGGACAGGGCCGATAGCAATCAGCCCCAGCATTTT.

CDR3 nucleotide sequence: TGTGCCAGCCATAAGGAGGGGGCGAACACTGAAGCTTTCTTT. As protein: CASHKEGANTEAFF. This chain connects TRBV2 to TRBJ1-1, with TRBD1 matching 7 bases. This CDR3 contains 14 residues. The ends lost 8 bases at V and 1 base at J; junction bases unmatched: 7. Germline V gene lookup returns CDR1 SNHLY and CDR2 FYNNEI.

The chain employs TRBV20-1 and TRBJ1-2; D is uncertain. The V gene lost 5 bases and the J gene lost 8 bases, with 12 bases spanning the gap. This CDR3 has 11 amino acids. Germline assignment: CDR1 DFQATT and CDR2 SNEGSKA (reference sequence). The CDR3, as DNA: TGCAGTGCTGCGGCTGTTTGGGGCTACACCTTC. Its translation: CSAAAVWGYTF.

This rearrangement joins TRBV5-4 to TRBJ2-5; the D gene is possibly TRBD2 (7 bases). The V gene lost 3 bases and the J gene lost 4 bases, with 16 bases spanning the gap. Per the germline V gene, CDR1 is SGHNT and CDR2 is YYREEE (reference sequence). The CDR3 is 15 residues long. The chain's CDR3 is CASSYREGGGETQYF. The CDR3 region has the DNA TGTGCCAGCAGCTACAGGGAGGGTGGAGGAGAGACCCAGTACTTC.

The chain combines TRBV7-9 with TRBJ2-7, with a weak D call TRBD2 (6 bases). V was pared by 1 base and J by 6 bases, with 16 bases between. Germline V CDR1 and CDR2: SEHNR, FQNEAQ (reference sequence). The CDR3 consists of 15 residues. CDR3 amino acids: CASSLDQGGSREQYF. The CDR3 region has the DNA TGTGCCAGCAGCTTAGATCAGGGAGGTTCGCGCGAGCAGTACTTC.